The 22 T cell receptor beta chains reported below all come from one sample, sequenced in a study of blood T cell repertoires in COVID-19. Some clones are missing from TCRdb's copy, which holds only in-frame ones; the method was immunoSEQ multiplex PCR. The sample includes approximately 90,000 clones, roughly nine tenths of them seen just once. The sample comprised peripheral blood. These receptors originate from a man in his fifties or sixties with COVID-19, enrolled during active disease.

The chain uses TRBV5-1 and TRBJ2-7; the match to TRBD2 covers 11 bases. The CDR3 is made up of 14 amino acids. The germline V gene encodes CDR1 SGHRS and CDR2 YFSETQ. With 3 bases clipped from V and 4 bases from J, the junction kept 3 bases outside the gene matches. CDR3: CASSSGTSGYEQYF. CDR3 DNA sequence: TGCGCCAGCAGCTCCGGGACTAGCGGTTACGAGCAGTACTTC.

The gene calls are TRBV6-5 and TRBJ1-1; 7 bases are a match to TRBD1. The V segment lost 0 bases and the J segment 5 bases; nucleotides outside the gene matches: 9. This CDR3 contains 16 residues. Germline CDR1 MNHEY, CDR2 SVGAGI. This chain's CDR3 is CASSYSRGEGATEAFF. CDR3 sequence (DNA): TGTGCCAGCAGTTACTCCAGGGGGGAAGGGGCTACTGAAGCTTTCTTT.

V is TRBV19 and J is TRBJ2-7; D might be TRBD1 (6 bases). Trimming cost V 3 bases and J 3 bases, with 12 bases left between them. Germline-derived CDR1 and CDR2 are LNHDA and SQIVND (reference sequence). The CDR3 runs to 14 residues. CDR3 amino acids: CASSMMDRLYEQYF. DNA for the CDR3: TGTGCCAGTAGTATGATGGACAGACTCTACGAGCAGTACTTC.

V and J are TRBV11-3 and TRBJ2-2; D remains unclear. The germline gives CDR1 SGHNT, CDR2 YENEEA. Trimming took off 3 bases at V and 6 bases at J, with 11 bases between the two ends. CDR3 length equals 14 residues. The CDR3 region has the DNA TGTGCCAGCAGCTTCCCCGATCGGGCCGGGGAGCTGTTTTTT. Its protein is CASSFPDRAGELFF.

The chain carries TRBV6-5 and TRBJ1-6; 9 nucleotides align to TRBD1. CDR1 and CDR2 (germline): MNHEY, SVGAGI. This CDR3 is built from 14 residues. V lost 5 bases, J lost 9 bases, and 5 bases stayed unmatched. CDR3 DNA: TGTGCCAGCAGTAAAACAGGGGGCAGTTCACCCCTCCACTTT. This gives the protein CASSKTGGSSPLHF.

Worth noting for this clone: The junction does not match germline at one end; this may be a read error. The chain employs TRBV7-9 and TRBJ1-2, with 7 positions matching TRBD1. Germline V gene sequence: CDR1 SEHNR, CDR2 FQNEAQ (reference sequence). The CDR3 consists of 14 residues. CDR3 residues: CASSDYRGDYGYTF. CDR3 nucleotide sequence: TGTGCCAGCAGCGACTACAGGGGAGACTACGGCTACACCTTC.

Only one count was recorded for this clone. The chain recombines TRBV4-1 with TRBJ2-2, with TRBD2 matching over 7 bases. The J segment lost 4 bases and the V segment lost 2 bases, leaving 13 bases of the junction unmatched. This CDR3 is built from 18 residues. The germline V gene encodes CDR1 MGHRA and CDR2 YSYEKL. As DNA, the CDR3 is TGCGCCAGCAGCCAATTTGTCTCGTTGGCTAGCGGCACCGGGGAGCTGTTTTTT. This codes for CASSQFVSLASGTGELFF.

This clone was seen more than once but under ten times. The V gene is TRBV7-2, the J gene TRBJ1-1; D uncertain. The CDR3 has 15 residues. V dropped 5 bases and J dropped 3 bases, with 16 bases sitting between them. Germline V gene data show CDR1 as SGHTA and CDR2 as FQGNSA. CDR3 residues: CASSHGRGRYTEAFF. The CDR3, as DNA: TGTGCCAGCAGCCACGGGAGAGGGAGATACACTGAAGCTTTCTTT.

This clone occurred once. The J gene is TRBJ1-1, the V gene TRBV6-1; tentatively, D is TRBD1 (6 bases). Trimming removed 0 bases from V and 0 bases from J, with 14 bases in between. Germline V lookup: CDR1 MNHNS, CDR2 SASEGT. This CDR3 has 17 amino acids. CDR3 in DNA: TGTGCCAGCAGTGAAGCGTACAGGGCTTACATGAACACTGAAGCTTTCTTT. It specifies CASSEAYRAYMNTEAFF.

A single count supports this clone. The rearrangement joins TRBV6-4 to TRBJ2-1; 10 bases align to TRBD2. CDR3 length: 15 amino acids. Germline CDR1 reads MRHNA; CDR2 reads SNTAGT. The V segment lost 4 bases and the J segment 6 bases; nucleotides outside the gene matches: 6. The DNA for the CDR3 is TGTGCCAGCAGTGCAGCGGGAGGGCAGCTCAATGAGCAGTTCTTC. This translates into CASSAAGGQLNEQFF.

The CDR3 loop is CASSLTVSDGGNQPQHF. The CDR3 DNA sequence: TGTGCCAGCAGTTTAACCGTGTCAGACGGGGGGAATCAGCCCCAGCATTTT. This sequence joins TRBV27 and TRBJ1-5, with a possible D match to TRBD1 (5 bases). The V end was cut by 2 bases, the J end by 4 bases, with 18 bases between. The CDR3 contains 17 residues. The germline V gene encodes CDR1 MNHEY and CDR2 SMNVEV (reference sequence).

CDR3 sequence: CASSLQGGEETQYF. DNA of the CDR3: TGTGCCAGCAGTCTACAGGGGGGGGAGGAGACCCAGTACTTC. The chain links TRBV27 to TRBJ2-5; D possibly corresponds to TRBD1 (8 bases). This CDR3 is built from 14 residues. The ends were cut back, 5 bases at V and 5 bases at J, with 15 bases in the middle. Per the germline V gene, CDR1 is MNHEY and CDR2 is SMNVEV (reference sequence).

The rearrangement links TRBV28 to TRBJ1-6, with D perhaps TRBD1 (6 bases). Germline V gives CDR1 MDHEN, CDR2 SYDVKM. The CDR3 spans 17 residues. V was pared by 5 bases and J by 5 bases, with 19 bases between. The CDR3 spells CASSQGTSLIHNSPLHF. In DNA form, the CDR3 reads TGTGCCAGCAGTCAGGGGACAAGTCTAATCCATAATTCACCCCTCCACTTT. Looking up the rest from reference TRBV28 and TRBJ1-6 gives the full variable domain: DVKVTQSSRYLVKRTGEKVFLECVQDMDHENMFWYRQDPGLGLRLIYFSYDVKMKEKGDIPEGYSVSREKKERFSLILESASTNQTSMYLCASSQGTSLIHNSPLHFGNGTRLTVT.

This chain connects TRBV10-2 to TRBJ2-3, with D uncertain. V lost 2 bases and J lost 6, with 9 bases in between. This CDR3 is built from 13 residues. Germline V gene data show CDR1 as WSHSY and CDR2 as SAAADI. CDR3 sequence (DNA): TGCGCCAGCAGTGAGGACATTCCTGATACGCAGTATTTT. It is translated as CASSEDIPDTQYF.

This chain's CDR3 is CASSPWGRQEDGYTF. The CDR3, as DNA: TGTGCCAGCTCACCATGGGGGCGACAGGAGGATGGCTACACCTTC. The chain uses TRBV18 and TRBJ1-2; D is perhaps TRBD1 (6 bases). CDR1 and CDR2 from the germline V gene are KGHSH and LQKENI. This CDR3 is 15 amino acids long. Trimming cost V 2 bases and J 6 bases, with 16 bases left between them.

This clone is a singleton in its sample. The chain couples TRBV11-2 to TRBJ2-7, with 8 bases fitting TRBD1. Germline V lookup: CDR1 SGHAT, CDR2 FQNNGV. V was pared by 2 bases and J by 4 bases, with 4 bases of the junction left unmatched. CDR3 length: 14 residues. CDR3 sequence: CASSLTGGTYEQYF. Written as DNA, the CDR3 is TGTGCCAGCAGCTTAACAGGGGGAACATACGAGCAGTACTTC.

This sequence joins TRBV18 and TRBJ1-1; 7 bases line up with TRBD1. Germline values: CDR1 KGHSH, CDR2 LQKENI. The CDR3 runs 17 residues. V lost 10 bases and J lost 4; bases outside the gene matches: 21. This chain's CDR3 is CAMSTDRAIVRPTEAFF. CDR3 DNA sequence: TGTGCCATGTCGACTGACAGGGCTATTGTCAGGCCCACTGAAGCTTTCTTT.

The CDR3 DNA reads as TGTGCCAGCAGCCCCGCTTCCGCGGTGAACACTGAAGCTTTCTTT. Residues: CASSPASAVNTEAFF. This chain links TRBV7-9 with TRBJ1-1; D is undetermined. The CDR3 extends over 15 amino acids. Trimming cost V 5 bases and J 0 bases, with 13 bases left between them. Germline CDR1 reads SEHNR; CDR2 reads FQNEAQ (reference sequence).

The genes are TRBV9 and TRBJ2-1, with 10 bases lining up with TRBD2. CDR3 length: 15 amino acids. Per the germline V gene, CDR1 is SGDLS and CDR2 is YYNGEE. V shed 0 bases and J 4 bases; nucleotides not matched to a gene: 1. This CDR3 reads CASSVGTSGYNEQFF. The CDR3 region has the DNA TGTGCCAGCAGCGTAGGGACTAGCGGATACAATGAGCAGTTCTTC.

The CDR3 region has the DNA TGTGCCAGCAGTGAAGGCACAGCCAATTCACCCCTCCACTTT. Residues: CASSEGTANSPLHF. The chain is built from TRBV2 and TRBJ1-6; no definite D call. Trimming removed 1 base from V and 7 bases from J, with 8 bases in between. Per the germline V gene, CDR1 is SNHLY and CDR2 is FYNNEI. This CDR3 is 14 amino acids long.

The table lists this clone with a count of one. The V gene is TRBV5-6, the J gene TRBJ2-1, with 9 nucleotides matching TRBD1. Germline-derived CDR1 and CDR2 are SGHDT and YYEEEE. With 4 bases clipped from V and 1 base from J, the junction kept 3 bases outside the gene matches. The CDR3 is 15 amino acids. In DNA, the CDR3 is TGTGCCAGCAGCCGAGACAGGGGGTCCTACAATGAGCAGTTCTTC. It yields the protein CASSRDRGSYNEQFF.

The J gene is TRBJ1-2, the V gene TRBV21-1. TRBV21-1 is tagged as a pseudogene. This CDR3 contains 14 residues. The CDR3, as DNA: TGTGCCAGCAGCAAAGGCGAACCCTCGGTGGGCTACACCTTC. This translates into CASSKGEPSVGYTF.